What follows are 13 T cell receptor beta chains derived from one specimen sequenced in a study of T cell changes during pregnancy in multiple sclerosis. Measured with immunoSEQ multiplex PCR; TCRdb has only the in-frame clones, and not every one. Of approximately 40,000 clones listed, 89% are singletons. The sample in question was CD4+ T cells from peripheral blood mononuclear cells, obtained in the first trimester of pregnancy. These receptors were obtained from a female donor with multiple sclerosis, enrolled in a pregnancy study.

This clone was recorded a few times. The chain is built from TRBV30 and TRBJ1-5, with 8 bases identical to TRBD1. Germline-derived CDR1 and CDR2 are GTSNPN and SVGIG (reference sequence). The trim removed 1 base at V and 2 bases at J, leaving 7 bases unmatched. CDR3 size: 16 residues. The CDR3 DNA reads TGTGCCTGGAGTGCTCTGACAGGGGCGGGCAATCAGCCCCAGCATTTT. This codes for CAWSALTGAGNQPQHF.

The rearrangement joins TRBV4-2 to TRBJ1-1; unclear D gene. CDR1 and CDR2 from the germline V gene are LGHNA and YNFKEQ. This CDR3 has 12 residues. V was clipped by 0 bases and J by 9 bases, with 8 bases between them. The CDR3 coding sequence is TGTGCCAGCAGCCAAGATCTAAGTAAAGCTTTCTTT. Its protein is CASSQDLSKAFF.

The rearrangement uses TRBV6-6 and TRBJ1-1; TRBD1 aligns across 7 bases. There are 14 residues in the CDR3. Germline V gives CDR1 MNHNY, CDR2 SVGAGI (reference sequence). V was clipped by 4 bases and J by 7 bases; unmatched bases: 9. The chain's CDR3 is CASSSTWDSLEAFF. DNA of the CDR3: TGTGCCAGCAGTTCAACCTGGGACAGCCTTGAAGCTTTCTTT.

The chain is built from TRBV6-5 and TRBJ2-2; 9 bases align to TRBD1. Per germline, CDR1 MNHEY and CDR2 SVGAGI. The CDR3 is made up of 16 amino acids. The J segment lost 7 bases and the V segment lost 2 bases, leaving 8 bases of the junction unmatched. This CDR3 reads CASSYTPQGAGGELFF. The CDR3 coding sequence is TGTGCCAGCAGTTACACACCACAGGGGGCAGGCGGGGAGCTGTTTTTT.

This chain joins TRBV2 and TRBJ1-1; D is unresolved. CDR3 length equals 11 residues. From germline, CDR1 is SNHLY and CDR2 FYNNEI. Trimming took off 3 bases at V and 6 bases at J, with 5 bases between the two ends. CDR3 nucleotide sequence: TGTGCCAGCAGTGAGGCAGCTGAAGCTTTCTTT. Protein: CASSEAAEAFF. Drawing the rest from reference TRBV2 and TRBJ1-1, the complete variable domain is EPEVTQTPSHQVTQMGQEVILRCVPISNHLYFYWYRQILGQKVEFLVSFYNNEISEKSEIFDDQFSVERPDGSNFTLKIRSTKLEDSAMYFCASSEAAEAFFGQGTRLTVV.

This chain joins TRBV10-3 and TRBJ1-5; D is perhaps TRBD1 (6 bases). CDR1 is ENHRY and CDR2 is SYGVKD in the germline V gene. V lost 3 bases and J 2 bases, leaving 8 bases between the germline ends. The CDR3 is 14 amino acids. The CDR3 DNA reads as TGTGCCATCAGTGATCGACAGGGCAATCAGCCCCAGCATTTT. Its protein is CAISDRQGNQPQHF.

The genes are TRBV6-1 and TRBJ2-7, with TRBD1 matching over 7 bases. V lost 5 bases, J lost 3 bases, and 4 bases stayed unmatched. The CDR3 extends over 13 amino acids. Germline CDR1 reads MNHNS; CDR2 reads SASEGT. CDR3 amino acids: CASSNHRGYEQYF. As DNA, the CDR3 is TGTGCCAGCAGTAACCACAGGGGCTACGAGCAGTACTTC.

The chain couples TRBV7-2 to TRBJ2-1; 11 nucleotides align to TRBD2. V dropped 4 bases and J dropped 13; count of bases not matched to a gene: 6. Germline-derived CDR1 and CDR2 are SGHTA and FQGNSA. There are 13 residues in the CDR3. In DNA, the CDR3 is TGTGCCAGCAGCTGGGGGACTAGCGGAGAACAGTTCTTC. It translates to CASSWGTSGEQFF.

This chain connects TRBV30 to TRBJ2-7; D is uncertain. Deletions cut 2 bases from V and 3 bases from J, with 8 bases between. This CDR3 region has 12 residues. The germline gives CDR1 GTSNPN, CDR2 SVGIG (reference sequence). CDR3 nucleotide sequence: TGTGCCTGGAGTCGCCACAACTACGAGCAGTACTTC. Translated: CAWSRHNYEQYF.

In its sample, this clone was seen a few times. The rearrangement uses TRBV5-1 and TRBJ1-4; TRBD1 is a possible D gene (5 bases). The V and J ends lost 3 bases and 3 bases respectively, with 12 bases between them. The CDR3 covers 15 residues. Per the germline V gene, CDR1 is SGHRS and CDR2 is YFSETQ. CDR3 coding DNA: TGCGCCAGCAGCTCCCAGACAGCATCTAATGAAAAACTGTTTTTT. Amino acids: CASSSQTASNEKLFF.

CDR3 sequence reads: CAWSVRGGDTQYF. The CDR3 DNA follows: TGTGCCTGGAGTGTACGGGGGGGGGATACGCAGTATTTT. This sequence joins TRBV30 and TRBJ2-3; 8 nucleotides line up with TRBD2. Germline V gene sequence: CDR1 GTSNPN, CDR2 SVGIG (reference sequence). Trimming at V came to 0 bases and at J to 6 bases, leaving 2 bases not matched to a gene. CDR3 length equals 13 residues.

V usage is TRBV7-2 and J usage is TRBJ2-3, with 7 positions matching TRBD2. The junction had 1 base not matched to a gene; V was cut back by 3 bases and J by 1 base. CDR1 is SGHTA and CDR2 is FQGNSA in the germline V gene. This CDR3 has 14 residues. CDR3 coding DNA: TGTGCCAGCAGCTTCAGCGGGGGCACAGATACGCAGTATTTT. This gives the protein CASSFSGGTDTQYF.

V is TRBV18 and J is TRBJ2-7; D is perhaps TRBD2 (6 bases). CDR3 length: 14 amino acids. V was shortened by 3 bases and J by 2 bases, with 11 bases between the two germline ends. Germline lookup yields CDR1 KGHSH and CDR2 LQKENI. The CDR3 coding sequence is TGTGCCAGCTCACCCGGGACTGCAACCTACGAGCAGTACTTC. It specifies CASSPGTATYEQYF.